Each of the 30 T cell receptor beta chains below was sequenced from the same sample in a study of spatial heterogeneity in lung cancer (dated 2019 in TCRdb). Library generation was performed with 5' RACE. The data were produced on a NextSeq 500. TCRdb reanalyzed the raw reads on its own, using fastp at Q25 for trimming and MiXCR for clone calling, and kept in-frame beta chains. One record per CDR3 amino acid sequence lists the most common genes and DNA. This sample gives about 70,000 distinct CDR3 sequences in total; 7.5% to 10% of them show up just once. 1.9% of the sample lies in the top ten. Read against the paper, the sample's time point label means: blood at routine non-recurrence follow-up after resection. The material sequenced was PBMCs, taken at follow-up. The receptors originated from a female donor with early-stage non-small cell lung cancer.

In this sample, this clonotype turned up many times. This chain connects TRBV4-1 to TRBJ2-2; 8 nucleotides match TRBD1. V lost 0 bases to trimming and J lost 15 bases; unmatched junction nucleotides: 6. The CDR3 is made up of 13 amino acids. Germline V lookup: CDR1 MGHRA, CDR2 YSYEKL. The CDR3 spells CASSQDLDRDLFF. The CDR3 DNA sequence: TGCGCCAGCAGCCAAGATTTGGACAGGGACTTGTTTTTT.

This clonotype was detected ten times or more. V usage is TRBV7-2 and J usage is TRBJ1-1; D might be TRBD1 (5 bases). The CDR3 is 14 residues long. Deletions cut 5 bases from V and 0 bases from J, with 10 bases between. The V gene's germline CDR1 is SGHTA and CDR2 FQGNSA. The CDR3 nucleotides read TGTGCCAGCAGCCCTGACAGAATGAACACTGAAGCTTTCTTT. This sequence encodes CASSPDRMNTEAFF.

The genes are TRBV5-1 and TRBJ2-7, with 9 bases matching TRBD2. Germline values: CDR1 SGHRS, CDR2 YFSETQ. V lost 1 base and J lost 6; bases outside the gene matches: 8. The CDR3 totals 15 residues. This CDR3 is CASSLLSGSVSEQYF. The DNA of the CDR3 is TGCGCCAGCAGCTTGCTTAGCGGGAGCGTGAGCGAGCAGTACTTC.

This chain uses TRBV10-3 with TRBJ2-2; 11 bases line up with TRBD1. The CDR3 extends over 14 amino acids. The J segment lost 4 bases and the V segment lost 8 bases, leaving 3 bases of the junction unmatched. Germline-derived CDR1 and CDR2 are ENHRY and SYGVKD. CDR3 coding DNA: TGTGCCATCGCGGGACAGGGGGGCACCGGGGAGCTGTTTTTT. Translation: CAIAGQGGTGELFF.

This clonotype was observed many times. V usage is TRBV5-1 and J usage is TRBJ2-1, with D tentatively TRBD2 (5 bases). Looked up from germline, CDR1 is SGHRS and CDR2 is YFSETQ. V was shortened by 0 bases and J by 5 bases, with 15 bases between the two germline ends. The CDR3 is made up of 16 amino acids. The CDR3 sequence is CASSLGGGSFNNEQFF. CDR3 nucleotide sequence: TGCGCCAGCAGCTTGGGTGGTGGGAGTTTCAACAATGAGCAGTTCTTC.

The chain recombines TRBV4-1 with TRBJ1-1; D gene ambiguous. The V gene lost 1 base and the J gene lost 8 bases, with 11 bases spanning the gap. Germline V gene lookup returns CDR1 MGHRA and CDR2 YSYEKL. The CDR3 loop spans 13 amino acids. The CDR3 nucleotides are TGCGCCAGCAGCCAAGGAGCTGCAAGAGAAGCTTTCTTT. Translation: CASSQGAAREAFF.

This clonotype was seen a few times. This sequence joins TRBV12-3 or TRBV12-4 and TRBJ2-1; D is undetermined. Trimming removed 2 bases from V and 2 bases from J, with 16 bases in between. CDR3 length: 17 residues. The CDR3 loop reads CASSLRQAGRPYNEQFF. CDR3 bases: TGTGCCAGCAGTTTACGGCAGGCTGGCCGGCCCTACAATGAGCAGTTCTTC.

The V gene is TRBV7-3, the J gene TRBJ2-7; D is perhaps TRBD2 (6 bases). Trimming took 2 bases from V and 3 from J, leaving 11 bases between them. The CDR3 is 14 residues long. Germline CDR1 reads SGHTA; CDR2 reads FQGTGA. CDR3 residues: CASSLSGEGYEQYF. The CDR3 nucleotides are TGTGCCAGCAGCTTATCGGGGGAAGGCTACGAGCAGTACTTC.

The CDR3 bases are TGCAGTGCTAGAGAGGGAGTCACCGGGGAGCTGTTTTTT. Translation gives CSAREGVTGELFF. The chain is built from TRBV20-1 and TRBJ2-2; D is perhaps TRBD2 (5 bases). The CDR3 consists of 13 residues. V was cut by 0 bases and J by 4 bases, with 6 bases left in between. The germline CDR1 and CDR2 sequences are DFQATT and SNEGSKA (reference sequence).

This clonotype has a count of ten or more. V and J are TRBV19 and TRBJ2-1; D call uncertain. Germline assignment: CDR1 LNHDA and CDR2 SQIVND (reference sequence). The CDR3 length is 14 residues. The V and J ends lost 5 bases and 4 bases respectively, with 12 bases between them. The CDR3 here is CASSLLEKYNEQFF. For the CDR3, the DNA is TGTGCCAGTAGTTTACTGGAGAAATACAATGAGCAGTTCTTC.

The chain has TRBV6-5 and TRBJ1-1; maybe TRBD1 (6 bases). Trimming removed 2 bases at V and 4 bases at J, with 11 bases between. The germline V gene has CDR1 MNHEY and CDR2 SVGAGI. The CDR3 covers 14 residues. Here the CDR3 reads CASSYHTGSTEAFF. Written as DNA, the CDR3 is TGTGCCAGCAGTTACCACACAGGGAGCACTGAAGCTTTCTTT.

This clonotype was detected many times. The genes are TRBV10-2 and TRBJ2-2; tentative D call: TRBD2 (6 bases). The V gene's germline CDR1 is WSHSY and CDR2 SAAADI. This CDR3 has 14 residues. V lost 3 bases, J lost 3 bases, and 8 bases lay in between. Written as DNA, the CDR3 is TGCGCCAGCAGTGAAAGCGGGTACACCGGGGAGCTGTTTTTT. It codes for CASSESGYTGELFF.

At least ten counts were recorded for this clonotype. This sequence joins TRBV5-1 and TRBJ2-6, with D possibly TRBD1 on 6 matching bases. The CDR3 totals 17 residues. From germline, CDR1 is SGHRS and CDR2 YFSETQ. V was pared by 0 bases and J by 1 base, with 11 bases between. DNA for the CDR3: TGCGCCAGCAGCTTGGGTTTGGGGGCGTCTGGGGCCAACGTCCTGACTTTC. Translating it yields CASSLGLGASGANVLTF.

This clonotype was observed many times. The chain combines TRBV29-1 with TRBJ2-2; no clear D gene. The germline gives CDR1 SQVTM, CDR2 ANQGSEA. Trimming shortened V by 4 bases and J by 1 base, and 10 bases separated the two germline ends. The CDR3 contains 14 residues. CDR3 residues: CSVGSTLNTGELFF. CDR3 in DNA: TGCAGCGTTGGTTCCACTCTGAACACCGGGGAGCTGTTTTTT.

The chain has TRBV15 and TRBJ1-2, with D maybe TRBD1 (6 bases). The CDR3 consists of 13 residues. From germline, CDR1 is LNHNV and CDR2 YYDKDF (reference sequence). The V gene lost 5 bases and the J gene lost 8 bases, with 15 bases spanning the gap. CDR3 loop: CATSALGGGGYTF. The CDR3 region has the DNA TGTGCCACCAGCGCCCTAGGAGGGGGAGGCTACACCTTC.

This clonotype turned up a few times. The chain employs TRBV5-1 and TRBJ2-1, with 9 bases identical to TRBD1. The CDR3 is 16 residues long. V dropped 0 bases and J dropped 5; count of bases not matched to a gene: 6. Germline loops: CDR1 SGHRS, CDR2 YFSETQ. This CDR3 is CASSLVGDREDNEQFF. CDR3 coding DNA: TGCGCCAGCAGCTTGGTCGGGGACAGGGAAGACAATGAGCAGTTCTTC.

This clonotype showed up many times. The chain couples TRBV12-3 or TRBV12-4 to TRBJ2-7; D gene uncertain. Trimming removed 1 base at V and 2 bases at J, with 6 bases between. The CDR3 covers 13 residues. Here the CDR3 DNA reads TGTGCCAGCAGTTTAGTGAACGCCTACGAGCAGTACTTC. It is translated as CASSLVNAYEQYF.

This clonotype was observed a handful of times. This chain uses TRBV10-1 with TRBJ2-3, with D perhaps given as TRBD1 or TRBD2 (5 bases each). The CDR3 is 14 amino acids. Germline lookup yields CDR1 WNHNN and CDR2 SYGVQD (reference sequence). V lost 3 bases, J lost 8 bases, and 15 bases lay in between. CDR3 nucleotide sequence: TGCGCCAGCAGTGATGGGGACGAGGGTCGTACGCAGTATTTT. Translating gives CASSDGDEGRTQYF.

This clonotype was seen ten or more times. The chain couples TRBV6-6 to TRBJ1-1; no clear D gene. This CDR3 region has 12 residues. The germline V gene encodes CDR1 MNHNY and CDR2 SVGAGI (reference sequence). Trimming took off 3 bases at V and 3 bases at J, with 5 bases between the two ends. The CDR3 is CASSYEDTEAFF. The CDR3 DNA follows: TGTGCCAGCAGTTATGAGGACACTGAAGCTTTCTTT.

The table lists this clonotype with many counts. The J gene is TRBJ1-1, the V gene TRBV6-5; TRBD1 matches at 9 bases. V lost 5 bases and J lost 0; bases outside the gene matches: 4. The CDR3 is made up of 15 amino acids. Germline lookup yields CDR1 MNHEY and CDR2 SVGAGI. The CDR3 DNA sequence: TGTGCCAGCAGTGGTCGACAGGGGGTGAACACTGAAGCTTTCTTT. The encoded protein is CASSGRQGVNTEAFF.

This clonotype was recorded many times. The V gene is TRBV20-1, the J gene TRBJ1-4; D not resolved. The V end was cut by 6 bases, the J end by 0 bases, with 11 bases between. The CDR3 length is 14 residues. The germline V gene has CDR1 DFQATT and CDR2 SNEGSKA (reference sequence). DNA of the CDR3: TGCAGTGCCCAACCTGGGACAACTAATGAAAAACTGTTTTTT. This sequence encodes CSAQPGTTNEKLFF.

At least ten counts were recorded for this clonotype. The chain has TRBV30 and TRBJ1-1; D may be TRBD1 (5 bases). Germline V CDR1 and CDR2: GTSNPN, SVGIG (reference sequence). Trimming stripped 4 bases from V and 4 bases from J, with 13 bases between. The CDR3 consists of 13 residues. This CDR3 reads CAWKRGASTEAFF. The CDR3 nucleotides read TGTGCCTGGAAACGGGGCGCGAGCACTGAAGCTTTCTTT.

This clonotype was seen ten or more times. This rearrangement joins TRBV20-1 to TRBJ1-2; D gene ambiguous. This CDR3 has 13 residues. Germline CDR1 is DFQATT and CDR2 is SNEGSKA (reference sequence). Trimming removed 8 bases at V and 4 bases at J, with 17 bases between. This chain's CDR3 is CSPGGAVSYGYTF. The CDR3 coding sequence is TGCAGTCCGGGTGGAGCTGTTTCCTATGGCTACACCTTC.

This clonotype came up many times. The chain couples TRBV5-1 to TRBJ1-1, with TRBD1 matching over 8 bases. In germline, CDR1 is SGHRS, CDR2 YFSETQ. Trimming cost V 3 bases and J 0 bases; bases outside gene matches: 10. The CDR3 is 17 amino acids. CDR3 nucleotide sequence: TGCGCCAGCAGCTGGGACGACAGGGGCAGTATGAACACTGAAGCTTTCTTT. Its protein is CASSWDDRGSMNTEAFF.

This chain joins TRBV5-6 and TRBJ2-3; D perhaps matches TRBD1 (5 bases). This CDR3 is 13 amino acids long. Germline values: CDR1 SGHDT, CDR2 YYEEEE. V lost 7 bases and J lost 6, with 15 bases in between. The CDR3 DNA is TGTGCCAGCGGACAAGCCTGGGCGGATACGCAGTATTTT. This gives the protein CASGQAWADTQYF.

In its sample, this clonotype was seen a few times. This chain links TRBV7-9 with TRBJ2-5, with 10 bases fitting TRBD2. The V gene's germline CDR1 is SEHNR and CDR2 FQNEAQ (reference sequence). The CDR3 extends over 15 amino acids. J lost 3 bases, V lost 1 base, and 2 bases had no gene match. As DNA, the CDR3 is TGTGCCAGCAGCTTAGGGACTAGCGGTAAAGAGACCCAGTACTTC. It encodes CASSLGTSGKETQYF.

This clonotype was found many times. V is TRBV7-9 and J is TRBJ2-7; no reliable D call. The CDR3 runs to 12 residues. The V end lost 2 bases, the J end lost 2 bases, and 4 bases lay between the germline ends. Per germline, CDR1 SEHNR and CDR2 FQNEAQ (reference sequence). The CDR3 coding sequence is TGTGCCAGCAGCTTAAGACCCTACGAGCAGTACTTC. This translates into CASSLRPYEQYF.

This clonotype came up many times. The V gene is TRBV6-1, the J gene TRBJ2-7; TRBD1 might be the D (5 bases). Looked up from germline, CDR1 is MNHNS and CDR2 is SASEGT. CDR3 length: 15 amino acids. Trimming cost V 2 bases and J 3 bases, with 14 bases left between them. DNA for the CDR3: TGTGCCAGCAGTGAAAAAGACAGTTGGGTCTACGAGCAGTACTTC. Its translation is CASSEKDSWVYEQYF.

The chain joins TRBV7-2 to TRBJ2-1, with 8 bases that match TRBD2. CDR1 and CDR2 from the germline V gene are SGHTA and FQGNSA. There are 14 residues in the CDR3. V shed 6 bases and J 2 bases; nucleotides not matched to a gene: 3. CDR3 sequence reads: CASRPGGAYNEQFF. The DNA for the CDR3 is TGTGCCAGCAGGCCGGGAGGGGCCTACAATGAGCAGTTCTTC.

This clonotype has a count of ten or more. The chain joins TRBV10-3 to TRBJ2-3, with a tentative D call TRBD1 (6 bases). Trimming pared 0 bases from V and 4 bases from J, leaving 14 bases between. The germline V gene has CDR1 ENHRY and CDR2 SYGVKD. There are 16 residues in the CDR3. CDR3 DNA sequence: TGTGCCATCAGTGAGTCGAAGACAGGCGACGCAGATACGCAGTATTTT. It codes for CAISESKTGDADTQYF.